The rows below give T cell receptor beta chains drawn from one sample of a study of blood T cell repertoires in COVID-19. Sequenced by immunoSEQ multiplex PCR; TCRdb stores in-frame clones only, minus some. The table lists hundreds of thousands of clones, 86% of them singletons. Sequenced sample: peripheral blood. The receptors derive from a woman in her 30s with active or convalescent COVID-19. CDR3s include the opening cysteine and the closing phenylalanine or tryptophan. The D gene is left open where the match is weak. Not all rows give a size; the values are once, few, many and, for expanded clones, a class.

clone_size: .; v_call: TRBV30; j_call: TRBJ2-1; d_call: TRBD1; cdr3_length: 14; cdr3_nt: TGTGCCTGGAGTGTACACAGGGGTTACAATGAGCAGTTCTTC; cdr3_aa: CAWSVHRGYNEQFF
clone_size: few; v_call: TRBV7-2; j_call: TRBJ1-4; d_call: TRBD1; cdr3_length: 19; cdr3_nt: TGTGCCAGCAGCTCTCCAGTCCGGGGACAGCTTGCAACTAATGAAAAACTGTTTTTT; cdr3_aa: CASSSPVRGQLATNEKLFF
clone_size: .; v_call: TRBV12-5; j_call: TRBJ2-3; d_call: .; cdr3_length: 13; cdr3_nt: TGTGCTAGTGGTTTGGTAACAGAGGATACGCAGTATTTT; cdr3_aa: CASGLVTEDTQYF
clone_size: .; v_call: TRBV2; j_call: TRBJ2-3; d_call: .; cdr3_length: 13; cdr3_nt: TGTGCCAGAGGGGACTCCCTCACAGATACGCAGTATTTT; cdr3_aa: CARGDSLTDTQYF
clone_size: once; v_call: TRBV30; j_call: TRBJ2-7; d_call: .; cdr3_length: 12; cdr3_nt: TGTGCCTGGAGTGTAGCCGGGAACGAGCAGTACTTC; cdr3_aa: CAWSVAGNEQYF
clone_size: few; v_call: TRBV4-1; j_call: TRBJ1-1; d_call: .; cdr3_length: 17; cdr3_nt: TGCGCCAGCAGCCAAGGGCCGGGAGGGTCGGCGAACACTGAAGCTTTCTTT; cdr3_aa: CASSQGPGGSANTEAFF
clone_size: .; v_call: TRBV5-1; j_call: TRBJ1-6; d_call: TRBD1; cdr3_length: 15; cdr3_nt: TGCGCCAGCAGCTTTGAAGGAGGGGGCGGCTCACCCCTCCACTTT; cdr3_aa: CASSFEGGGGSPLHF
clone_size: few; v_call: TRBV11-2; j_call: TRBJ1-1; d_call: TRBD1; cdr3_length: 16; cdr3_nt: TGTGCCAGCAGTTGGGGGGTGGGGACAGTGAACACTGAAGCTTTCTTT; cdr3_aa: CASSWGVGTVNTEAFF
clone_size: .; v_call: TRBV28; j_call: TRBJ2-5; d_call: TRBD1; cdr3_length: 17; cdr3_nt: TGTGCCAGCAGTTTAAGCGCGGGACAGGGAAACCAAGAGACCCAGTACTTC; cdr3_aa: CASSLSAGQGNQETQYF
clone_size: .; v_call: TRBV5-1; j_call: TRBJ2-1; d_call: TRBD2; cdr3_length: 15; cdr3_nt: TGCGCCAGCAGCTTTGCGGGACTAGCGGACAATGAGCAGTTCTTC; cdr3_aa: CASSFAGLADNEQFF
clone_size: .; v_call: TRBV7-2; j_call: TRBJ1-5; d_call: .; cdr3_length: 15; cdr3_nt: TGTGCCAGCAGTACACAGGGTATTGTTGAACAGCCCCAGCATTTT; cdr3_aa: CASSTQGIVEQPQHF
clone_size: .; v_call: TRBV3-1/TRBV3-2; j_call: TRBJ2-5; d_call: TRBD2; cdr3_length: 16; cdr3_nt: TGTGCCAGCAGCGATCGGACTAGCGGCCCGCCACAGACCCAGTACTTC; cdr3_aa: CASSDRTSGPPQTQYF
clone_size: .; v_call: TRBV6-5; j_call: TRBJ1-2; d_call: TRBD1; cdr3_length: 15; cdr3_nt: TGTGCCAGCAGTTCTTGGGACAGCCTCGAGTATGGCTACACCTTC; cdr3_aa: CASSSWDSLEYGYTF
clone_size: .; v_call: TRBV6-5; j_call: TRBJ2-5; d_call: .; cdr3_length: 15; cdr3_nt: TGTGCCAGCAGTTACTCCTCCGGGGAGGAAGAGACCCAGTACTTC; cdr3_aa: CASSYSSGEEETQYF
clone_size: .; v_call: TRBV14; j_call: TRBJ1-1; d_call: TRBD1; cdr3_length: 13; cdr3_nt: TGTGCCAGCAGCTGGGACAGGGCTTCTGAAGCTTTCTTT; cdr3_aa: CASSWDRASEAFF
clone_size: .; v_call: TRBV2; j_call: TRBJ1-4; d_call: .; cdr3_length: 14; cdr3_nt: TGTGCCAGCAGTGTACGGGGGGCAGGGGAAAAACTGTTTTTT; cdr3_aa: CASSVRGAGEKLFF
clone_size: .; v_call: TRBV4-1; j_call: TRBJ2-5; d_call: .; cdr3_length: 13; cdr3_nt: TGCGCCAGCAGCCAACCGGGCCAAGAGACCCAGTACTTC; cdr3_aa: CASSQPGQETQYF
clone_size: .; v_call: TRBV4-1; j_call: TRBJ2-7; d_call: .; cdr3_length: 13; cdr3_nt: TGCGCCAGCAGTTTCGACACAAACTACGAGCAGTACTTC; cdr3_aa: CASSFDTNYEQYF
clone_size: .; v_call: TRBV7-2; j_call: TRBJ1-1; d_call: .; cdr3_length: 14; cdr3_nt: TGTGCCAGCAGCTTTCTGACAGGGAACACTGAAGCTTTCTTT; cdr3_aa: CASSFLTGNTEAFF
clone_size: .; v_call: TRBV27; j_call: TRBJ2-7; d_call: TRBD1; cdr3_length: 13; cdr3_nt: TGTGCCAGCAGTTTTGGTCAGGGGGACGAGCAGTACTTC; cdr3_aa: CASSFGQGDEQYF
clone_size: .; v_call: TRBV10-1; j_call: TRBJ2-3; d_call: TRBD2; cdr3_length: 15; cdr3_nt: TGCGCCAGCAGTGATGGTGCGGGAGGGACCGATACGCAGTATTTT; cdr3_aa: CASSDGAGGTDTQYF
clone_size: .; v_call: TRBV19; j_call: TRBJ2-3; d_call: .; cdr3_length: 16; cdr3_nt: TGTGCCAGTAGTATAGTGCTCAGGGGACATACAGATACGCAGTATTTT; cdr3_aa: CASSIVLRGHTDTQYF
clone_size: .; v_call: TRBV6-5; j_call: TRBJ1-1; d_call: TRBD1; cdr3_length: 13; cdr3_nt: TGTGCCAGCAGTCCGGGACAGGGGAAGGAAGCTTTCTTT; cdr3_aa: CASSPGQGKEAFF
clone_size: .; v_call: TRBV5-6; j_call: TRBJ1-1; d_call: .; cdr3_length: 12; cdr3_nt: TGTGCCAGCAGAAGTCTCGGCACTGAAGCTTTCTTT; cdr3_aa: CASRSLGTEAFF
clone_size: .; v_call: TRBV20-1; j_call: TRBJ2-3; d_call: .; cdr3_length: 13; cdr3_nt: TGCAGTGCTAGTGGAATAGAAACAGATACGCAGTATTTT; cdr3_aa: CSASGIETDTQYF
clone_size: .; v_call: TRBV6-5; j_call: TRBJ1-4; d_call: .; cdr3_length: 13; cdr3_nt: TGTGCCAGCAGTCCCCCGGGTCATGAAAAACTGTTTTTT; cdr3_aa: CASSPPGHEKLFF
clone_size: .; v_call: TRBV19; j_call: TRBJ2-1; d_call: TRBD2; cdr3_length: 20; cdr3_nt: TGTGCCAGTAGTATGGGACTAGCGGGGGGGATGAAAATAGGAACCAATGAGCAGTTCTTC; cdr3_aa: CASSMGLAGGMKIGTNEQFF
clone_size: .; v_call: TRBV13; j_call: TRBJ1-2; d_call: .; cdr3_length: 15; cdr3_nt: TGTGCCAGCAGCTTAGGGCCCACAACTAACTATGGCTACACCTTC; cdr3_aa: CASSLGPTTNYGYTF